This T cell receptor beta chain appears in the sequencing data of a study of shared clonotypes between healthy human individuals. Generated by immunoSEQ multiplex PCR, the TCRdb table keeps only in-frame clones and is missing some. The sample has 650,000 to 700,000 clones; roughly 88% are singletons. V shed 5 bases and J shed 2 bases, with 9 bases lying between them. CDR3 length: 14 residues. In germline, CDR1 is SGHTA, CDR2 FQGNSA. The specimen was memory CD8+ T cells from PBMCs. Noted subset: CD45RO+ cells pooled with CCR7-negative TemRA cells. V usage is TRBV7-2 and J usage is TRBJ2-2; D is possibly TRBD2 (6 bases). The sequence derives from a man between 18 and 29 years old in good health. Some clones in this sample may be carry-over from other donors' samples. This CDR3 reads CASSRRANTGELFF. The DNA for the CDR3 is TGTGCCAGCAGCCGGAGGGCAAACACCGGGGAGCTGTTTTTT.